This T cell receptor (beta chain) was captured in a study of multiple sclerosis patients with progressive multifocal leukoencephalopathy. With regard to this clone: Its antigen remains unidentified.

Broader study findings: Lower normalized Shannon entropy suggested reduced TRB diversity in most PML patients.

Time point specified: before natalizumab initiation. Prior interferon beta treatment was universal, and the PML patients were all female. Trimming removed 0 bases from V and 1 base from J, with 3 bases in between. Germline lookup yields CDR1 LGHNA and CDR2 YNFKEQ. This CDR3 comprises 13 residues. Profiling relied on immunoSEQ multiplex PCR, and the TCRdb table lists in-frame clones only, not all of them. The data show roughly 34,000 clones, 75% to 90% seen once. This receptor was taken from a human donor with multiple sclerosis. The chain combines TRBV4-2 with TRBJ2-5; the D is unclear. The source material was PBMCs. The CDR3 coding sequence is TGTGCCAGCAGCCAAGACAGCCAAGAGACCCAGTACTTC. Translation: CASSQDSQETQYF.